This is a list of T cell receptor beta chains from one sample in a study of cytomegalovirus exposure and HLA in healthy donors. Produced via immunoSEQ multiplex PCR; TCRdb's table is partial and in-frame only. Found here are 35,000 to 45,000 clones, around two thirds of them singletons; the top ten hold around 3.3%. Sequenced sample: PBMCs. The receptor source for this set is a woman aged 25 to 39 in good health and CMV-seronegative. Both conserved end residues are part of each CDR3. A D gene is named only where the DNA matches it firmly. The size field is filled for only some rows; it gives once, few, many or a size class.

j_gene: TRBJ1-5; d_gene: NA; v_gene: TRBV30; abundance: NA; CDR3nt: TGTGCCTGGAGAAGTGGCAGGGGCTTCAATCAGCCCCAGCATTTT; CDR3aa: CAWRSGRGFNQPQHF
j_gene: TRBJ2-1; d_gene: TRBD2; v_gene: TRBV7-9; abundance: NA; CDR3nt: TGTGCCAGCAGCCCATCCGATGGGACTAGAAATGAGCAGTTCTTC; CDR3aa: CASSPSDGTRNEQFF
j_gene: TRBJ1-2; d_gene: NA; v_gene: TRBV9; abundance: NA; CDR3nt: TGTGCCAGCAGCGTAGTTGGGGCCGACTATGGCTACACCTTC; CDR3aa: CASSVVGADYGYTF
j_gene: TRBJ1-1; d_gene: TRBD1; v_gene: TRBV30; abundance: NA; CDR3nt: TGTGCCTGGAGTGTAACTACAGGGGGCTGGACTGAAGCTTTCTTT; CDR3aa: CAWSVTTGGWTEAFF
j_gene: TRBJ2-3; d_gene: NA; v_gene: TRBV2; abundance: NA; CDR3nt: TGTGCCAGCAGTGCTGGGGAGGGCACAGATACGCAGTATTTT; CDR3aa: CASSAGEGTDTQYF
j_gene: TRBJ1-1; d_gene: TRBD1; v_gene: TRBV6-1; abundance: NA; CDR3nt: TGTGCCAGCAGCCCAGGGGGCTCGAACACTGAAGCTTTCTTT; CDR3aa: CASSPGGSNTEAFF
j_gene: TRBJ1-2; d_gene: NA; v_gene: TRBV30; abundance: NA; CDR3nt: TGTGCCTGGAGTAGGCAGGGGATCCCTCTAGGCTATGGCTACACCTTC; CDR3aa: CAWSRQGIPLGYGYTF
j_gene: TRBJ1-2; d_gene: TRBD1; v_gene: TRBV9; abundance: NA; CDR3nt: TGTGCCAGCAGCGCCTCAGGGGGAGAGAGCTACACCTTC; CDR3aa: CASSASGGESYTF
j_gene: TRBJ2-3; d_gene: NA; v_gene: TRBV5-4; abundance: NA; CDR3nt: TGTGCCAGCAGCTTAATGGGGGGAGCAGATACGCAGTATTTT; CDR3aa: CASSLMGGADTQYF
j_gene: TRBJ1-2; d_gene: NA; v_gene: TRBV7-9; abundance: few; CDR3nt: TGTGCCAGCGCTTCGGCTAACTATGGCTACACCTTC; CDR3aa: CASASANYGYTF
j_gene: TRBJ2-3; d_gene: TRBD2; v_gene: TRBV29-1; abundance: few; CDR3nt: TGCAGCGGAGGCGGGGGAGGGACAGATACGCAGTATTTT; CDR3aa: CSGGGGGTDTQYF
j_gene: TRBJ2-3; d_gene: NA; v_gene: TRBV6-5; abundance: NA; CDR3nt: TGTGCCAGCAGTTACTCAGGGGGACCCACAGATACGCAGTATTTT; CDR3aa: CASSYSGGPTDTQYF
j_gene: TRBJ2-1; d_gene: TRBD2; v_gene: TRBV30; abundance: NA; CDR3nt: TGTGCCTCATCCCTGCTAGCGGGAGGGGACAATGAGCAGTTCTTC; CDR3aa: CASSLLAGGDNEQFF
j_gene: TRBJ1-1; d_gene: NA; v_gene: TRBV30; abundance: NA; CDR3nt: TGTGCCTGGTCCCCTTCTTTCAGCACTGAAGCTTTCTTT; CDR3aa: CAWSPSFSTEAFF
j_gene: TRBJ2-7; d_gene: TRBD1; v_gene: TRBV5-1; abundance: NA; CDR3nt: TGCGCCAGCAGCTTCCCTAGACAGGGAAACTACGAGCAGTACTTC; CDR3aa: CASSFPRQGNYEQYF
j_gene: TRBJ1-1; d_gene: NA; v_gene: TRBV28; abundance: NA; CDR3nt: TGTGCCAGCAGGGTGACTGGGGAAGCTTTCTTT; CDR3aa: CASRVTGEAFF
j_gene: TRBJ2-6; d_gene: NA; v_gene: TRBV4-1; abundance: NA; CDR3nt: TGCGCCAGCAGCCAAGGTGTGATCAGGGCGAACTCTGGGGCCAACGTCCTGACTTTC; CDR3aa: CASSQGVIRANSGANVLTF
j_gene: TRBJ2-7; d_gene: NA; v_gene: TRBV6-1; abundance: NA; CDR3nt: TGTGCCAGCAGTGCCCGTACCGGGACACCAGGGCAGTACTTC; CDR3aa: CASSARTGTPGQYF
j_gene: TRBJ1-2; d_gene: NA; v_gene: TRBV6-1; abundance: NA; CDR3nt: TGTGCCAGCGGACCGGGGGGATCTAACTATGGCTACACCTTC; CDR3aa: CASGPGGSNYGYTF
j_gene: TRBJ1-4; d_gene: NA; v_gene: TRBV6-5; abundance: NA; CDR3nt: TGTGCCAGACCCCCACCGGGGCAGGGGTATGAAAAACTGTTTTTT; CDR3aa: CARPPPGQGYEKLFF
j_gene: TRBJ1-1; d_gene: NA; v_gene: TRBV2; abundance: NA; CDR3nt: TGTGCCAGCAGTTCCCTCGTCGGGAACACTGAAGCTTTCTTT; CDR3aa: CASSSLVGNTEAFF
j_gene: TRBJ1-2; d_gene: NA; v_gene: TRBV25-1; abundance: few; CDR3nt: TGTGCCAGCAGTGTTTCCTCAGGTTCCCGCTATGGCTACACCTTC; CDR3aa: CASSVSSGSRYGYTF
j_gene: TRBJ2-7; d_gene: TRBD2; v_gene: TRBV6-1; abundance: NA; CDR3nt: TGTGCCAGCAATATAGCGGGGAAAATCTACGAGCAGTACTTC; CDR3aa: CASNIAGKIYEQYF
j_gene: TRBJ1-5; d_gene: TRBD1; v_gene: TRBV2; abundance: NA; CDR3nt: TGTGCCAGCAATCAGGGGGATGGCAATCAGCCCCAGCATTTT; CDR3aa: CASNQGDGNQPQHF
j_gene: TRBJ2-7; d_gene: TRBD2; v_gene: TRBV29-1; abundance: NA; CDR3nt: TGCAGCGCCGCTCACGGGACTAGCGGGATTCCCTACGAGCAGTACTTC; CDR3aa: CSAAHGTSGIPYEQYF
j_gene: TRBJ1-5; d_gene: NA; v_gene: TRBV5-4; abundance: once; CDR3nt: TGTGCCAGCAGCTTGGCAGGTAGCAATCAGCCCCAGCATTTT; CDR3aa: CASSLAGSNQPQHF
j_gene: TRBJ1-5; d_gene: NA; v_gene: TRBV7-9; abundance: NA; CDR3nt: TGTGCCAGCAGCTTACCCTCTATCAATCAGCCCCAGCATTTT; CDR3aa: CASSLPSINQPQHF
j_gene: TRBJ1-3; d_gene: NA; v_gene: TRBV6-1; abundance: many; CDR3nt: TGTGCCAGCAGTGAGTGGCTAGGTCTTGGAAACACCATATATTTT; CDR3aa: CASSEWLGLGNTIYF
j_gene: TRBJ1-1; d_gene: NA; v_gene: TRBV10-3; abundance: NA; CDR3nt: TGTGCCATCAGTGTCGGGGTAGAAACTGAAGCTTTCTTT; CDR3aa: CAISVGVETEAFF
j_gene: TRBJ1-2; d_gene: TRBD1; v_gene: TRBV6-5; abundance: NA; CDR3nt: TGTGCCAGCAGTTCCTTGACAGGGCGGAAAGGCTACACCTTC; CDR3aa: CASSSLTGRKGYTF
j_gene: TRBJ1-2; d_gene: NA; v_gene: TRBV6-1; abundance: NA; CDR3nt: TGTGCCAGCAGTCCTACGACAGTCTATGGCTACACCTTC; CDR3aa: CASSPTTVYGYTF
j_gene: TRBJ2-2; d_gene: TRBD2; v_gene: TRBV10-3; abundance: NA; CDR3nt: TGTGCCATCAGTGCTGGACTAGCGGGGGAGTTATTGAACACCGGGGAGCTGTTTTTT; CDR3aa: CAISAGLAGELLNTGELFF
j_gene: TRBJ2-5; d_gene: TRBD2; v_gene: TRBV11-2; abundance: NA; CDR3nt: TGTGCCAGCAGCTTATCGAGCGGGAGGGCCCGGGAGACCCAGTACTTC; CDR3aa: CASSLSSGRARETQYF
j_gene: TRBJ2-7; d_gene: TRBD1; v_gene: TRBV30; abundance: NA; CDR3nt: TGTGCCTGGCAAGGACAGGGTGGCTACGAGCAGTACTTC; CDR3aa: CAWQGQGGYEQYF
j_gene: TRBJ2-3; d_gene: TRBD2; v_gene: TRBV16; abundance: NA; CDR3nt: TGTGCCAGCAGCCGGGGGCTAGCGGGAGCCGGTGGAGATACGCAGTATTTT; CDR3aa: CASSRGLAGAGGDTQYF
j_gene: TRBJ1-6; d_gene: TRBD1; v_gene: TRBV14; abundance: NA; CDR3nt: TGTGCCAGCAGCACTCCGGGACAGCCACATTCACCCCTCCACTTT; CDR3aa: CASSTPGQPHSPLHF
j_gene: TRBJ2-1; d_gene: NA; v_gene: TRBV30; abundance: NA; CDR3nt: TGTGCCTGGAGTGTACTCCTTGGCGGGTCATACAATGAGCAGTTCTTC; CDR3aa: CAWSVLLGGSYNEQFF
j_gene: TRBJ2-2; d_gene: NA; v_gene: TRBV25-1; abundance: NA; CDR3nt: TGTGCCAGCAGTGAACAGGGGTCCGGGGAGCTGTTTTTT; CDR3aa: CASSEQGSGELFF
j_gene: TRBJ2-1; d_gene: NA; v_gene: TRBV4-2; abundance: NA; CDR3nt: TGTGCCAGCAGCCCTAGTATTGTCTCCTACAATGAGCAGTTCTTC; CDR3aa: CASSPSIVSYNEQFF
j_gene: TRBJ1-5; d_gene: TRBD1; v_gene: TRBV7-9; abundance: few; CDR3nt: TGTGCCAGCAGCTTGGCTGGACAGGGACATCAGCCCCAGCATTTT; CDR3aa: CASSLAGQGHQPQHF
j_gene: TRBJ2-4; d_gene: TRBD2; v_gene: TRBV5-3; abundance: NA; CDR3nt: TGTGCCAGAAGCTTGAGCAGCGGGAGGTCGGACAAAAACATTCAGTACTTC; CDR3aa: CARSLSSGRSDKNIQYF